One and the same sample provided the 17 T cell receptor beta chains below, sequenced in a study of T-cell reconstitution after alpha-beta-depleted transplantation in children. Unique molecular identifiers were built into the TCRbeta library. TCRdb re-called the PCR reads through MiXCR, storing one row per CDR3 protein. This sample has approximately 250,000 distinct CDR3 sequences, with roughly a quarter found just once. The sequences come from PBMCs, collected before TCRalphabeta/CD19-depleted stem cell transplant. The receptor set was obtained from a girl aged 2 to 10 with Fanconi anemia, due to receive a stem cell transplant.

A few counts support this clonotype. V and J are TRBV20-1 and TRBJ2-1; D is possibly TRBD2 (5 bases). The CDR3 extends over 17 amino acids. Per the germline V gene, CDR1 is DFQATT and CDR2 is SNEGSKA (reference sequence). Trimming pared 8 bases from V and 4 bases from J, leaving 27 bases between. The CDR3 sequence is CSKKRAQSGETYNEQFF. The CDR3 nucleotides read TGCAGTAAAAAGAGGGCCCAATCAGGAGAAACATACAATGAGCAGTTCTTC.

The J gene is TRBJ2-7, the V gene TRBV2, with 7 positions matching TRBD1. Unmatched junction bases numbered 13, after V lost 6 bases and J lost 2 bases. There are 16 residues in the CDR3. Germline V gene data show CDR1 as SNHLY and CDR2 as FYNNEI. DNA for the CDR3: TGTGCCAGCAGCGGCCTCGGGACAGCGCCTCCCTACGAGCAGTACTTC. It specifies CASSGLGTAPPYEQYF. Filled out from reference TRBV2 and TRBJ2-7, the complete variable domain reads EPEVTQTPSHQVTQMGQEVILRCVPISNHLYFYWYRQILGQKVEFLVSFYNNEISEKSEIFDDQFSVERPDGSNFTLKIRSTKLEDSAMYFCASSGLGTAPPYEQYFGPGTRLTVT.

J is TRBJ2-1 and V is TRBV4-2; D uncertain. This CDR3 is built from 12 residues. CDR1 LGHNA and CDR2 YNFKEQ come from the germline V gene. The germline V and J ends were trimmed by 1 base and 8 bases, with 6 bases remaining between them. The CDR3 DNA reads as TGTGCCAGCAGCCAAGTTTGGCATGAGCAGTTCTTC. The encoded protein is CASSQVWHEQFF.

This clonotype was counted only a few times. The chain uses TRBV28 and TRBJ2-1; 11 bases are a match to TRBD2. The CDR3 has 13 amino acids. Germline values: CDR1 MDHEN, CDR2 SYDVKM. Unmatched junction bases numbered 6, after V lost 2 bases and J lost 15 bases. This CDR3 reads CASSLHSGRVRFF. The CDR3 nucleotides read TGTGCCAGCAGTTTACATAGCGGGAGGGTGAGGTTCTTC.

This chain uses TRBV28 with TRBJ2-3; tentative D call: TRBD1 (5 bases). Germline CDR1 is MDHEN and CDR2 is SYDVKM. This CDR3 is 16 amino acids long. Deletions cut 8 bases from V and 1 base from J, with 19 bases between. The DNA for the CDR3 is TGTGCCAGCTATGACAGCAAGGAGATTGGCACAGATACGCAGTATTTT. Its protein is CASYDSKEIGTDTQYF. Full variable domain (outside the CDR3, taken from reference TRBV28 and TRBJ2-3): DVKVTQSSRYLVKRTGEKVFLECVQDMDHENMFWYRQDPGLGLRLIYFSYDVKMKEKGDIPEGYSVSREKKERFSLILESASTNQTSMYLCASYDSKEIGTDTQYFGPGTRLTVL.

This clonotype was counted only a few times. The chain has TRBV28 and TRBJ2-1; 8 nucleotides line up with TRBD1. CDR1 and CDR2 (germline): MDHEN, SYDVKM. The CDR3 loop spans 14 amino acids. The junction had 11 bases not matched to a gene; V was cut back by 8 bases and J by 8 bases. This CDR3 is CASLKTGDVYEQFF. CDR3 DNA sequence: TGTGCCAGCCTCAAGACAGGGGATGTATATGAGCAGTTCTTC.

This clonotype was detected many times. V and J are TRBV6-5 and TRBJ2-5, with D possibly matching TRBD2 (5 bases). Trimming removed 0 bases from V and 4 bases from J, with 12 bases in between. CDR1 MNHEY and CDR2 SVGAGI come from the germline V gene. This CDR3 has 15 amino acids. CDR3 residues: CASSYSELVVETQYF. DNA for the CDR3: TGTGCCAGCAGTTACTCGGAACTAGTTGTAGAGACCCAGTACTTC.

A few counts support this clonotype. The chain combines TRBV28 with TRBJ2-3; tentatively, D is TRBD1 (6 bases). The CDR3 has 17 residues. Deletions cut 7 bases from V and 0 bases from J, with 20 bases between. The germline CDR1 and CDR2 sequences are MDHEN and SYDVKM. CDR3: CASNQVNRAPSTDTQYF. The CDR3, as DNA: TGTGCCAGCAACCAAGTCAACAGGGCCCCGAGCACAGATACGCAGTATTTT.

This clonotype was observed once. The rearrangement links TRBV3-1 to TRBJ2-7; D is unresolved. V was pared by 1 base and J by 2 bases, with 3 bases between. The CDR3 runs to 12 residues. The germline V gene has CDR1 LGHDT and CDR2 YNNKEL (reference sequence). In DNA, the CDR3 is TGTGCCAGCAGCCAAGCTGCCTACGAGCAGTACTTC. Translating it yields CASSQAAYEQYF.

This clonotype was picked up many times. The J gene is TRBJ2-5, the V gene TRBV20-1; 12 bases line up with TRBD1. The CDR3 has 12 residues. CDR1 is DFQATT and CDR2 is SNEGSKA in the germline V gene (reference sequence). With 5 bases clipped from V and 9 bases from J, the junction kept 4 bases outside the gene matches. The CDR3 is CSAYRDRGPQYF. CDR3 coding DNA: TGCAGTGCTTACCGGGACAGGGGGCCCCAGTACTTC.

This chain connects TRBV7-6 to TRBJ2-7, with D possibly matching TRBD1 (5 bases). Per germline, CDR1 SGHVS and CDR2 FNYEAQ. Trimming took 4 bases from V and 6 from J, leaving 7 bases between them. The CDR3 totals 11 residues. As DNA, the CDR3 is TGTGCCAGCAGCTCCCAGGGCGAGCAGTACTTC. Translating gives CASSSQGEQYF.

This clonotype was seen ten or more times. The gene calls are TRBV6-6 and TRBJ2-3, with 7 bases fitting TRBD1. CDR1 is MNHNY, CDR2 SVGAGI, per germline (reference sequence). This CDR3 region has 13 residues. The V segment lost 9 bases and the J segment 2 bases; nucleotides outside the gene matches: 5. As DNA, the CDR3 is TGTGCCAGTCGCGGACAGGACACAGATACGCAGTATTTT. Protein: CASRGQDTDTQYF.

The rearrangement joins TRBV6-5 to TRBJ2-3; D gene uncertain. CDR1 and CDR2 (germline): MNHEY, SVGAGI. With 4 bases removed from V and 2 bases from J, the gap between germline ends came to 16 bases. The CDR3 runs 16 residues. CDR3 in DNA: TGTGCCAGCAGTTTTTCGGACCGGGCCCCCACAGATACGCAGTATTTT. The encoded protein is CASSFSDRAPTDTQYF.

The chain has TRBV20-1 and TRBJ2-7; 16 bases agree with TRBD2. The germline V gene has CDR1 DFQATT and CDR2 SNEGSKA (reference sequence). This CDR3 is built from 19 residues. V was pared by 3 bases and J by 4 bases, with 15 bases of the junction left unmatched. Here the CDR3 reads CSASFPGTSGRALGYEQYF. DNA of the CDR3: TGCAGTGCTAGCTTTCCCGGGACTAGCGGGAGGGCCCTGGGGTACGAGCAGTACTTC.

This rearrangement joins TRBV29-1 to TRBJ2-1, with 9 bases identical to TRBD1. After removal of 6 bases from V and 9 bases from J, the junction contained 21 bases not matched to a gene. The germline gives CDR1 SQVTM, CDR2 ANQGSEA. The CDR3 is made up of 17 amino acids. The CDR3 loop reads CSVSRPTTLGQGIEQFF. The CDR3 coding sequence is TGCAGCGTCAGCCGGCCGACTACCTTGGGACAGGGAATTGAGCAGTTCTTC.

This clonotype was observed at least ten times. The rearrangement links TRBV12-3 or TRBV12-4 to TRBJ2-2, with D possibly matching TRBD1 (7 bases). CDR3 length equals 18 residues. The ends were cut back, 5 bases at V and 6 bases at J, with 25 bases in the middle. CDR3: CASSPVRGAAVKAGELFF. In DNA, the CDR3 is TGTGCCAGCAGTCCGGTCAGGGGGGCAGCTGTGAAGGCCGGGGAGCTGTTTTTT.

The table lists this clonotype with many counts. The CDR3 DNA reads as TGCAGCGCTCAAGTTGGGGGGTACACAGATACGCAGTATTTT. Encoded protein: CSAQVGGYTDTQYF. The chain carries TRBV29-1 and TRBJ2-3, with TRBD2 as a possible D gene (6 bases). V shed 7 bases and J shed 2 bases, with 16 bases lying between them. Looked up from germline, CDR1 is SQVTM and CDR2 is ANQGSEA. CDR3 length equals 14 residues.